These 21 T cell receptor beta chains share one sample of origin, sequenced in a study of T cell clusters in autoimmune cytopenias. Each sample's input was approximately 270 ng genomic DNA, approximately 37,500 genome equivalents. Multiplex touch-down PCR amplified TRB using TRB-A and TRB-B pools in one tube. For each CDR3 protein, TCRdb gives one entry from its re-call of the multiplex PCR reads, without DNA. The sample totals about 8,200 distinct CDR3 sequences. The material sequenced was peripheral blood. The source is a human donor with an autoimmune cytopenia or autoimmune hepatitis (not recorded which).

The chain combines TRBV19 with TRBJ1-2. The CDR3 has 14 residues. Germline V lookup: CDR1 LNHDA, CDR2 SQIVND (reference sequence). This chain's CDR3 is CASSGTETNYGYTF.

The chain carries TRBV20-1 and TRBJ1-3. This CDR3 contains 11 residues. From germline, CDR1 is DFQATT and CDR2 SNEGSKA (reference sequence). The CDR3: CSGLGGNTIYF.

The V call is TRBV20-1, the J call TRBJ2-1; TCRdb outputs TRBD1, but without DNA this stays unchecked. CDR1 DFQATT and CDR2 SNEGSKA come from the germline V gene (reference sequence). CDR3 size: 16 residues. CDR3 in amino acids: CSARDPGGEPYNEQFF.

This chain uses TRBV24-1 with TRBJ2-7; TCRdb returns TRBD1, unconfirmable since there is no DNA. The CDR3 loop spans 15 amino acids. Germline assignment: CDR1 KGHDR and CDR2 SFDVKD. The CDR3 protein is CATRKGTDNSYEQYF.

The rearrangement uses TRBV19 and TRBJ2-2. In germline, CDR1 is LNHDA, CDR2 SQIVND (reference sequence). CDR3 length: 16 amino acids. This chain's CDR3 is CASSPESGRVLGELFF.

The genes are TRBV6-6 and TRBJ2-7. In germline, CDR1 is MNHNY, CDR2 SVGAGI (reference sequence). CDR3 length: 14 residues. CDR3 protein: CASSLSQGSHEQYF.

This clonotype shows up as medium-sized by frequency. The chain links TRBV20-1 to TRBJ2-1; TCRdb names TRBD2, which stays unverified in the absence of DNA. The length of the CDR3 is 15 residues. From germline, CDR1 is DFQATT and CDR2 SNEGSKA (reference sequence). CDR3 loop: CSARTPGLDYNEQFF.

The chain carries TRBV5-1 and TRBJ2-2; TCRdb names TRBD2, which stays unverified in the absence of DNA. CDR3 length: 20 residues. Germline CDR1 is SGHRS and CDR2 is YFSETQ. The CDR3 sequence: CASSSHVRIAGLTNTGELFF.

The chain employs TRBV5-5 and TRBJ2-3; TCRdb indicates TRBD2, and absent DNA this call remains unverified. In germline, CDR1 is SGHKS, CDR2 YYEKEE (reference sequence). This CDR3 is 13 amino acids long. The CDR3 is CASSLDPGDTQYF.

J is TRBJ2-1 and V is TRBV6-5; TCRdb's assignment of TRBD1 cannot be checked, as there is no DNA. Per the germline V gene, CDR1 is MNHEY and CDR2 is SVGAGI. This CDR3 has 12 amino acids. The CDR3 reads CASSYNLYEQFF.

The chain employs TRBV18 and TRBJ2-7; TCRdb outputs TRBD2, but without DNA this stays unchecked. The CDR3 contains 14 residues. Germline assignment: CDR1 KGHSH and CDR2 LQKENI. The CDR3 protein is CASSPPSGSYEQYF.

This clonotype is classed as medium-sized by frequency. The genes are TRBV12-3 or TRBV12-4 and TRBJ2-2; as DNA is missing, the TRBD1 call by TCRdb cannot be tested. The CDR3 runs to 14 residues. CDR3 amino acids: CASHVGAEGGELFF.

The chain is built from TRBV12-3 or TRBV12-4 and TRBJ2-1; TCRdb calls TRBD2, which cannot be checked without DNA. The CDR3 has 13 amino acids. This CDR3 is CASSSGTSGSEFF.

Measured by frequency, this clonotype is medium-sized. V is TRBV13 and J is TRBJ2-1. Per the germline V gene, CDR1 is PRHDT and CDR2 is FYEKMQ (reference sequence). This CDR3 spans 12 amino acids. The CDR3 loop reads CASSLGNNEQFF.

The chain combines TRBV27 with TRBJ1-4; absent DNA, TCRdb's TRBD1 call cannot be checked. The CDR3 totals 14 residues. Germline V gene sequence: CDR1 MNHEY, CDR2 SMNVEV (reference sequence). CDR3: CASSSAGPYEKLFF.

The V and J genes are TRBV19 and TRBJ1-2. The CDR3 loop spans 16 amino acids. Germline V lookup: CDR1 LNHDA, CDR2 SQIVND (reference sequence). The CDR3 loop is CASSSIRILLHYGYTF.

V is TRBV6-4 and J is TRBJ2-2; the TCRdb D gene call, TRBD2, has no DNA to confirm it. Germline V gene lookup returns CDR1 MRHNA and CDR2 SNTAGT. The CDR3 is 15 residues long. CDR3 region: CASSDVAGGTGELFF.

V is TRBV27 and J is TRBJ1-1. Looked up from germline, CDR1 is MNHEY and CDR2 is SMNVEV (reference sequence). The CDR3 has 13 residues. The CDR3 sequence is CASSQDRDSGAFF.

The rearrangement joins TRBV12-3 or TRBV12-4 to TRBJ2-6; TCRdb outputs TRBD2, but without DNA this stays unchecked. This CDR3 comprises 23 residues. The CDR3 sequence is CASSFVIGLSALAGGSGANVLTF.

The chain recombines TRBV30 with TRBJ2-5; TCRdb reports TRBD1, a call that lacks DNA to check it against. The CDR3 loop spans 11 amino acids. Germline V gives CDR1 GTSNPN, CDR2 SVGIG (reference sequence). The CDR3 protein is CAYRGQETQYF. The whole variable domain, remainder taken from reference TRBV30 and TRBJ2-5, is SQTIHQWPATLVQPVGSPLSLECTVEGTSNPNLYWYRQAAGRGLQLLFYSVGIGQISSEVPQNLSASRPQDRQFILSSKKLLLSDSGFYLCAYRGQETQYFGPGTRLLVL.

This sequence joins TRBV7-6 and TRBJ2-2; the D call of TRBD1 rests on TCRdb alone, since no DNA is present to check it. The germline V gene has CDR1 SGHVS and CDR2 FNYEAQ. CDR3 size: 15 residues. The CDR3 sequence: CASSFRQGNTGELFF.